This TCR beta chain originates from a study of blood T cell repertoires in COVID-19. The CDR3 consists of 15 residues. The V end lost 2 bases, the J end lost 5 bases, and 15 bases lay between the germline ends. CDR1 SGHDN and CDR2 FVKESK come from the germline V gene. Authors' methods: Using reference gene primer amplification, nucleated cell counts were estimated. Data came from immunoSEQ multiplex PCR; TCRdb stores just in-frame clones and leaves some out. Clone size and V and J calls were adopted from that table, with D and trimming inferred from the DNA. This table has tens of thousands of clones, about nine tenths appearing once.

The chain combines TRBV14 with TRBJ1-1; D may be TRBD1 (5 bases). The sequencing input was peripheral blood. This TCR was sampled from a human donor with active COVID-19. The donor label of this sample is uncertain. DNA for the CDR3: TGTGCCAGCAGCCAACTGGCAGGGTATTTTACTGAAGCTTTCTTT. As protein: CASSQLAGYFTEAFF.